These T cell receptor beta chains were read from a single sample in a study of cytomegalovirus exposure and HLA in healthy donors. Clones were read by immunoSEQ multiplex PCR, and TCRdb kept only the in-frame ones, dropping some. Of some 100,000 clones in the sample, nearly 70% are singletons; the top ten hold about 15%. Sequencing was carried out using PBMCs. These receptors all stem from a woman aged 50 to 65 in good health and CMV-seropositive. Each CDR3 is given with its conserved first and last residue. A D gene is named only where the DNA matches it firmly. For some rows the clone size is stated as once, few or many, or as a class when expanded; others skip it.

J: TRBJ2-1; V: TRBV19; size: few; D: TRBD2; CDR3: CASSTTSGSHNEQFF; DNA: TGTGCCAGTAGTACGACTAGCGGGAGCCACAATGAGCAGTTCTTC
J: TRBJ2-3; V: TRBV7-9; size: NA; D: NA; CDR3: CASSFPGSRTDTQYF; DNA: TGTGCCAGCAGCTTCCCCGGGAGTCGCACAGATACGCAGTATTTT
J: TRBJ2-3; V: TRBV15; size: once; D: TRBD2; CDR3: CATSVSGGSGPGLGTQYF; DNA: TGTGCCACCAGCGTCAGCGGGGGAAGCGGGCCTGGTTTAGGTACGCAGTATTTT
J: TRBJ2-7; V: TRBV7-2; size: NA; D: TRBD2; CDR3: CASSLRHGTSGSSYEQYF; DNA: TGTGCCAGCAGCTTACGACATGGGACTAGCGGGAGCTCCTACGAGCAGTACTTC
J: TRBJ1-5; V: TRBV4-1; size: NA; D: NA; CDR3: CASSQESMGQPQHF; DNA: TGCGCCAGCAGCCAAGAAAGTATGGGCCAGCCCCAGCATTTT
J: TRBJ1-2; V: TRBV19; size: NA; D: NA; CDR3: CASSIESRINYGYTF; DNA: TGTGCCAGTAGTATAGAGTCGAGGATCAACTATGGCTACACCTTC
J: TRBJ2-7; V: TRBV10-1; size: NA; D: NA; CDR3: CARWAGWPRLFYEQYF; DNA: TGCGCCCGATGGGCAGGGTGGCCTCGATTGTTCTACGAGCAGTACTTC
J: TRBJ2-2; V: TRBV19; size: NA; D: NA; CDR3: CASTDSSNTGELFF; DNA: TGTGCCAGTACTGACAGTTCGAACACCGGGGAGCTGTTTTTT
J: TRBJ2-4; V: TRBV7-9; size: NA; D: NA; CDR3: CSSSLARAGSENIQYF; DNA: TGTTCCAGCAGCTTAGCGCGGGCGGGGTCGGAAAACATTCAGTACTTC
J: TRBJ2-7; V: TRBV11-3; size: NA; D: NA; CDR3: CASSAGRNYEQYF; DNA: TGTGCCAGCAGCGCGGGACGTAACTACGAGCAGTACTTC
J: TRBJ2-1; V: TRBV6-5; size: NA; D: NA; CDR3: CASSLTRFGEQFF; DNA: TGTGCCAGCAGTCTAACGCGGTTCGGTGAGCAGTTCTTC
J: TRBJ2-5; V: TRBV9; size: NA; D: NA; CDR3: CASSLQGAVQETQYF; DNA: TGTGCCAGCAGCCTACAGGGCGCGGTCCAAGAGACCCAGTACTTC
J: TRBJ1-5; V: TRBV27; size: once; D: NA; CDR3: CASSLVGGVGNQPQHF; DNA: TGTGCCAGCAGTTTGGTAGGGGGGGTAGGCAATCAGCCCCAGCATTTT
J: TRBJ1-1; V: TRBV14; size: NA; D: TRBD1; CDR3: CASSWGQGTEAFF; DNA: TGTGCCAGCAGCTGGGGACAGGGAACTGAAGCTTTCTTT
J: TRBJ2-7; V: TRBV5-1; size: NA; D: TRBD1; CDR3: CASSFAGGSYEQYF; DNA: TGCGCCAGCAGCTTCGCAGGGGGATCATACGAGCAGTACTTC
J: TRBJ2-1; V: TRBV25-1; size: NA; D: TRBD2; CDR3: CASSAALADSYNEQFF; DNA: TGTGCCAGCAGTGCCGCCCTAGCGGACTCCTACAATGAGCAGTTCTTC
J: TRBJ1-2; V: TRBV19; size: NA; D: NA; CDR3: CASNSGLIYGYTF; DNA: TGTGCCAGTAACTCGGGACTGATCTATGGCTACACCTTC
J: TRBJ2-1; V: TRBV5-1; size: NA; D: TRBD1; CDR3: CASSQGAVDEQFF; DNA: TGCGCCAGCAGCCAGGGGGCTGTCGATGAGCAGTTCTTC
J: TRBJ2-1; V: TRBV28; size: NA; D: NA; CDR3: CASRRSGGDHNEQFF; DNA: TGTGCCAGCAGAAGGTCTGGAGGGGACCACAATGAGCAGTTCTTC
J: TRBJ1-1; V: TRBV19; size: NA; D: NA; CDR3: CASSRVQELNTEAFF; DNA: TGTGCCAGTAGTAGGGTACAGGAGCTGAACACTGAAGCTTTCTTT
J: TRBJ1-5; V: TRBV28; size: NA; D: NA; CDR3: CASSDRGALYSNQPQHF; DNA: TGTGCCAGCAGTGACCGGGGGGCCCTATATAGCAATCAGCCCCAGCATTTT
J: TRBJ1-1; V: TRBV23-1; size: NA; D: NA; CDR3: CASTRSPGSLGTEAFF; DNA: TGCGCCAGCACGCGATCTCCTGGGAGCTTGGGCACTGAAGCTTTCTTT
J: TRBJ1-2; V: TRBV4-1; size: NA; D: TRBD1; CDR3: CASSHLRDRGGYTF; DNA: TGCGCCAGCAGCCATCTCCGGGACAGGGGAGGCTACACCTTC
J: TRBJ2-1; V: TRBV6-6; size: NA; D: NA; CDR3: CASRGVDEQFF; DNA: TGTGCCAGCAGGGGAGTGGATGAGCAGTTCTTC
J: TRBJ2-1; V: TRBV7-9; size: NA; D: TRBD2; CDR3: CASSSGTGTSGRAYNEQFF; DNA: TGTGCCAGCAGCTCGGGTACCGGGACTAGCGGGAGGGCCTACAATGAGCAGTTCTTC
J: TRBJ1-4; V: TRBV2; size: once; D: NA; CDR3: CASTPRRYATNEKLFF; DNA: TGTGCCAGCACCCCAAGGCGGTATGCAACTAATGAAAAACTGTTTTTT
J: TRBJ2-7; V: TRBV11-2; size: NA; D: NA; CDR3: CASSPGIYEQYF; DNA: TGTGCCAGCAGCCCCGGGATATACGAGCAGTACTTC
J: TRBJ1-1; V: TRBV7-8; size: NA; D: NA; CDR3: CASSLGASNTEAFF; DNA: TGTGCCAGCAGCTTAGGGGCCAGTAACACTGAAGCTTTCTTT
J: TRBJ2-1; V: TRBV9; size: few; D: NA; CDR3: CASSVGVGTTYNEQFF; DNA: TGTGCCAGCAGCGTAGGAGTCGGGACAACCTACAATGAGCAGTTCTTC
J: TRBJ2-7; V: TRBV6-1; size: NA; D: NA; CDR3: CASSEAVRGEQYF; DNA: TGTGCCAGCAGTGAAGCTGTTAGAGGAGAGCAGTACTTC
J: TRBJ1-5; V: TRBV5-1; size: NA; D: TRBD1; CDR3: CASSRGTDSNQPQHF; DNA: TGCGCCAGCAGCCGGGGGACAGATAGCAATCAGCCCCAGCATTTT
J: TRBJ2-1; V: TRBV7-2; size: NA; D: TRBD2; CDR3: CASSPLAGLLYNEQFF; DNA: TGTGCCAGCAGTCCTTTAGCGGGGCTGCTCTACAATGAGCAGTTCTTC
J: TRBJ1-5; V: TRBV30; size: NA; D: NA; CDR3: CAWKASGPTQPQHF; DNA: TGTGCCTGGAAGGCGTCAGGGCCGACTCAGCCCCAGCATTTT
J: TRBJ1-2; V: TRBV2; size: few; D: TRBD1; CDR3: CASSEVGQGYGYTF; DNA: TGTGCCAGCAGTGAAGTGGGACAGGGCTATGGCTACACCTTC
J: TRBJ2-1; V: TRBV5-1; size: NA; D: NA; CDR3: CASSAGPVNEQFF; DNA: TGCGCCAGCAGCGCAGGGCCCGTAAATGAGCAGTTCTTC